Sequencing of this T cell receptor beta chain was carried out in a study of T-cell reconstitution after alpha-beta-depleted transplantation in children. Broader study findings: Some patients' high day-60 TCRbeta diversity was attributed to recipient cells surviving conditioning. A year had passed since transplant, and T-cell counts and diversity by then came mostly from newly produced T cells.

Unique molecular identifiers were incorporated into the prepared TCRbeta library. MiXCR was run by TCRdb on the PCR reads, yielding one entry per CDR3 protein. The table lists about 74,000 distinct CDR3 sequences, roughly an eighth of them singletons, with about 26% in the top ten. This CDR3 is 13 amino acids long. Trimming took off 7 bases at V and 3 bases at J, with 16 bases between the two ends. Looked up from germline, CDR1 is SQVTM and CDR2 is ANQGSEA. This clonotype was picked up a small number of times. Its specificity is not known. The source was PBMCs, mostly from graft donor cells, collected 180 days after TCRalphabeta/CD19-depleted stem cell transplant. This receptor was identified in a male patient aged 2-15 years who had a stem cell transplant for acute lymphoblastic leukemia, so the T cells may come from the graft donor. The chain recombines TRBV29-1 with TRBJ2-7; D is perhaps TRBD2 (6 bases). CDR3 DNA sequence: TGCAGCGCCACCGGGACTTCCCACTACGAGCAGTACTTC. Residues: CSATGTSHYEQYF.